This entry lists 20 T cell receptor beta chains sequenced from one sample in a study of blood T cells in healthy people across ages. A second PCR of 7 to 11 cycles used a sample-barcoded 5' primer and a J-beta primer mix. TCRdb re-derived calls from the 5' RACE reads in MiXCR, one entry per CDR3 protein. The repertoire holds roughly 1.5 million distinct CDR3 sequences, with approximately 42% as singletons. The specimen sequenced was blood. These receptors all stem from a woman aged 18-30 years in good health.

This clonotype was found many times. V and J are TRBV6-6 and TRBJ2-1; D remains ambiguous. V dropped 4 bases and J dropped 0 bases, with 10 bases sitting between them. Germline V lookup: CDR1 MNHNY, CDR2 SVGAGI (reference sequence). CDR3 length: 15 amino acids. For the CDR3, the DNA is TGTGCCAGCAGTTTGGCCTACAGCTCCTACAATGAGCAGTTCTTC. Protein sequence: CASSLAYSSYNEQFF.

This clonotype was recorded many times. The chain has TRBV3-1 and TRBJ2-5; D is possibly TRBD1 or TRBD2 (5 bases each). Deletions cut 4 bases from V and 1 base from J, with 10 bases between. This CDR3 contains 14 residues. Per the germline V gene, CDR1 is LGHDT and CDR2 is YNNKEL (reference sequence). The CDR3 sequence: CASSPGTTQETQYF. The CDR3, as DNA: TGTGCCAGCAGCCCCGGGACGACCCAAGAGACCCAGTACTTC.

This clonotype was detected only a few times. As DNA, the CDR3 is TGTGCCAGCAGTACTGACAGGGGGCGTGCAGATACGCAGTATTTT. It translates to CASSTDRGRADTQYF. This chain links TRBV12-3 or TRBV12-4 with TRBJ2-3; 10 bases match TRBD1. The V segment lost 5 bases and the J segment 4 bases; nucleotides outside the gene matches: 6. This CDR3 is built from 15 residues.

This rearrangement joins TRBV29-1 to TRBJ2-7, with a tentative D call TRBD1 (5 bases). Germline loops: CDR1 SQVTM, CDR2 ANQGSEA. Trimming cost V 5 bases and J 0 bases, with 8 bases left between them. The CDR3 has 12 amino acids. CDR3 DNA: TGCAGCGTTATGGACACCTCCTACGAGCAGTACTTC. Protein product: CSVMDTSYEQYF.

The chain combines TRBV7-2 with TRBJ2-1, with a possible D match to TRBD1 (5 bases). Gene TRBJ2-7 matches the end of the DNA better, so the J call may be wrong. Germline V gene data show CDR1 as SGHTA and CDR2 as FQGNSA. CDR3 length equals 16 residues. The CDR3 reads CASSLGGKSSYNEQYF. The CDR3 DNA reads as TGTGCCAGCAGCTTAGGGGGCAAAAGCTCCTACAATGAGCAGTACTTC.

Remarks on this clonotype: Possible read error: a much larger clone is one base away. The chain uses TRBV29-1 and TRBJ1-1; D remains unclear. Trimming left V 5 bases short and J 12 bases short, with 16 bases between. Germline V gene data show CDR1 as SQVTM and CDR2 as ANQGSEA. The CDR3 is made up of 11 amino acids. CDR3 protein: CSVFTDVVTFF. In DNA form, the CDR3 reads TGCAGCGTTTTTACCGACGTTGTAACTTTCTTT.

To note about this clonotype: One junction end does not reproduce the germline sequence, and a read error may be involved. The chain couples TRBV29-1 to TRBJ2-1, with TRBD2 as a possible D gene (6 bases). This CDR3 is 13 amino acids long. Per germline, CDR1 SQVTM and CDR2 ANQGSEA. CDR3 loop: CSGDSGTYNEQFF. CDR3 DNA sequence: TGCAGCGGTGATAGCGGAACCTACAACGAGCAGTTCTTC.

There are a few counts of this clonotype. The chain joins TRBV3-1 to TRBJ2-1; 8 nucleotides align to TRBD2. The V gene's germline CDR1 is LGHDT and CDR2 YNNKEL (reference sequence). V trimming: 3 bases; J trimming: 8 bases; junction bases outside the gene matches: 9. CDR3 length: 15 amino acids. This CDR3 reads CASSHLRGVLDEQFF. CDR3 in DNA: TGTGCCAGCAGCCATCTGCGGGGGGTCTTGGATGAGCAGTTCTTC.

The chain is built from TRBV12-3 or TRBV12-4 and TRBJ1-6, with D maybe TRBD1 (6 bases). V lost 4 bases and J 10 bases, leaving 14 bases between the germline ends. This CDR3 contains 14 residues. In DNA, the CDR3 is TGTGCCAGCAGTTCCCACACAGGGAAATCACCCCTCCACTTT. Translated: CASSSHTGKSPLHF.

This clonotype appeared a few times. The V and J genes are TRBV11-2 and TRBJ1-1, with TRBD1 matching 9 bases. V gave up 5 bases and J gave up 0 bases; unmatched junction bases: 4. The V gene's germline CDR1 is SGHAT and CDR2 FQNNGV. The CDR3 loop spans 15 amino acids. Here the CDR3 DNA reads TGTGCCAGCAGCACCGGGACAGGGATGAACACTGAAGCTTTCTTT. Translation gives CASSTGTGMNTEAFF.

CDR3 in DNA: TGTGCCAGCAGCCAAGTTTCGGGGGGGACTTCTAGCACAGATACGCAGTATTTT. Encoded protein: CASSQVSGGTSSTDTQYF. The chain combines TRBV4-2 with TRBJ2-3, with 8 bases identical to TRBD2. The V gene's germline CDR1 is LGHNA and CDR2 YNFKEQ. V lost 1 base, J lost 0 bases, and 9 bases stayed unmatched. This CDR3 is built from 18 residues.

In the case of this clonotype: A clone one base away is much larger, so this may be a read error. Without the conserved terminal phenylalanine or tryptophan, this CDR3 likely stems from a read error. The CDR3 region has the DNA TGTGCCAGCAGCGGGACATCCTACGAGCAGTACTCC. Amino acids: CASSGTSYEQYS. The genes are TRBV6-2 or TRBV6-3 and TRBJ2-7, with D perhaps matching TRBD1 (6 bases). The germline V and J ends were trimmed by 6 bases and 1 base, with 7 bases remaining between them. Germline CDR1 reads MNHEY; CDR2 reads SVGEGT. The CDR3 extends over 12 amino acids.

This clonotype has only a few counts. The chain joins TRBV9 to TRBJ2-1; TRBD2 agrees at 13 bases. J gave up 8 bases and V 4 bases, and 6 bases lay outside the gene matches. The CDR3 runs 15 residues. Germline loops: CDR1 SGDLS, CDR2 YYNGEE. CDR3 sequence: CASSRTSGRADEQFF. CDR3 nucleotides: TGTGCCAGCAGCCGTACTAGCGGGAGGGCCGATGAGCAGTTCTTC.

The genes are TRBV10-3 and TRBJ2-1; 7 nucleotides line up with TRBD2. The trim removed 0 bases at V and 8 bases at J, leaving 1 base unmatched. Germline-derived CDR1 and CDR2 are ENHRY and SYGVKD. The CDR3 is 13 amino acids. For the CDR3, the DNA is TGTGCCATCAGTGAGTCGGCGGGGGATGAGCAGTTCTTC. It specifies CAISESAGDEQFF.

In this sample, this clonotype turned up a few times. J is TRBJ1-5 and V is TRBV2, with 7 bases that match TRBD1. The CDR3 is 14 amino acids. The ends lost 4 bases at V and 5 bases at J; junction bases unmatched: 5. Germline loops: CDR1 SNHLY, CDR2 FYNNEI. DNA of the CDR3: TGTGCCAGCAGTGCCGGGACAGAGTATCAGCCCCAGCATTTT. Translation gives CASSAGTEYQPQHF. Variable domain in full (rest from reference TRBV2 and TRBJ1-5): EPEVTQTPSHQVTQMGQEVILRCVPISNHLYFYWYRQILGQKVEFLVSFYNNEISEKSEIFDDQFSVERPDGSNFTLKIRSTKLEDSAMYFCASSAGTEYQPQHFGDGTRLSIL.

There are a few counts of this clonotype. The chain is built from TRBV20-1 and TRBJ2-7; 11 nucleotides agree with TRBD2. Germline CDR1 is DFQATT and CDR2 is SNEGSKA (reference sequence). V shed 0 bases and J 1 base; nucleotides not matched to a gene: 5. The CDR3 loop spans 16 amino acids. CDR3: CSARELLAGASYEQYF. The CDR3 DNA follows: TGCAGTGCTAGAGAGCTACTAGCGGGAGCTTCCTACGAGCAGTACTTC.

CDR3 sequence: CAISEEATSIETQYF. CDR3 bases: TGTGCCATCAGTGAGGAAGCGACTAGCATCGAGACCCAGTACTTC. The genes are TRBV10-3 and TRBJ2-5; 7 positions agree with TRBD2. Germline V gives CDR1 ENHRY, CDR2 SYGVKD. The CDR3 totals 15 residues. J was trimmed by 5 bases and V by 2 bases; bases with no gene match: 8.

This clonotype was found once. The CDR3 DNA is TGTGCCAGTGTTCTGGGAAGCTCTGGAAACACCATATATTTT. The encoded protein is CASVLGSSGNTIYF. The J gene is TRBJ1-3, the V gene TRBV12-3 or TRBV12-4, with D unclear. This CDR3 comprises 14 residues. V lost 9 bases, J lost 0 bases, and 12 bases lay in between.

This clonotype was picked up a small number of times. The V call is TRBV10-2, the J call TRBJ2-5; TRBD2 matches 9 bases. The CDR3 loop spans 12 amino acids. After removal of 4 bases from V and 11 bases from J, the junction contained 5 bases not matched to a gene. Germline V gene sequence: CDR1 WSHSY, CDR2 SAAADI. CDR3 residues: CASSGTSVEQYF. The CDR3 region has the DNA TGCGCCAGCAGTGGGACTAGCGTTGAGCAGTACTTC.

The chain has TRBV7-9 and TRBJ2-7; 8 nucleotides line up with TRBD1. This CDR3 is built from 12 residues. V was pared by 3 bases and J by 10 bases, with 5 bases of the junction left unmatched. Germline CDR1 reads SEHNR; CDR2 reads FQNEAQ (reference sequence). CDR3 sequence reads: CASSFNRGAQYF. The CDR3 bases are TGTGCCAGCAGCTTCAACAGGGGGGCCCAGTACTTC.